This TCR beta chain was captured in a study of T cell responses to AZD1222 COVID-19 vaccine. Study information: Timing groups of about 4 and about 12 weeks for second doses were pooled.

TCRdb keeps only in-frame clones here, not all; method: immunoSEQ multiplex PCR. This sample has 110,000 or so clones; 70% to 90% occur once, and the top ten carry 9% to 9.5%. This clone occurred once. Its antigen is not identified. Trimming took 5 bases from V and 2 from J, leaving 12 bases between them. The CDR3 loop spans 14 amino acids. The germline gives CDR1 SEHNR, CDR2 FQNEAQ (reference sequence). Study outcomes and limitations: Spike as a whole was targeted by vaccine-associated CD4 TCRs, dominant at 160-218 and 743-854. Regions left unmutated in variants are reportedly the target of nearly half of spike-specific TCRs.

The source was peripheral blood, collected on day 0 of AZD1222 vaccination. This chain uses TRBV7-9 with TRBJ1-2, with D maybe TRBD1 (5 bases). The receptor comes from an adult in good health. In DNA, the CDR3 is TGTGCCAGCAGCCTAACCCGACAGAACTATGGCTACACCTTC. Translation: CASSLTRQNYGYTF.